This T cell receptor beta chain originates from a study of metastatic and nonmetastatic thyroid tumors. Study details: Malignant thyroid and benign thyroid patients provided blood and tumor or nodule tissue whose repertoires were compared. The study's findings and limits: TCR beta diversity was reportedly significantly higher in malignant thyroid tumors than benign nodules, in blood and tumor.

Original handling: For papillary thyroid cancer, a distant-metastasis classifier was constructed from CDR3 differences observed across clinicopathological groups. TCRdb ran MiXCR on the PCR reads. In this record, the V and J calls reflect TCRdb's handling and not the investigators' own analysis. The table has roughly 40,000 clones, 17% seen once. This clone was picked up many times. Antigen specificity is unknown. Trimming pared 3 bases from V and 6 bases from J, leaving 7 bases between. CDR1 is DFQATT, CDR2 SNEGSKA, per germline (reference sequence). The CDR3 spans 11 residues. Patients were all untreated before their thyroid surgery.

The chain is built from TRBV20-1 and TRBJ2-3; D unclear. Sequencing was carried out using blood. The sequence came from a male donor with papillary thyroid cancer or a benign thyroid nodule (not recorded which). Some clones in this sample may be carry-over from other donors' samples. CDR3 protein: CSAREVDTQYF. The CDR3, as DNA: TGCAGTGCTAGGGAAGTCGATACGCAGTATTTT.